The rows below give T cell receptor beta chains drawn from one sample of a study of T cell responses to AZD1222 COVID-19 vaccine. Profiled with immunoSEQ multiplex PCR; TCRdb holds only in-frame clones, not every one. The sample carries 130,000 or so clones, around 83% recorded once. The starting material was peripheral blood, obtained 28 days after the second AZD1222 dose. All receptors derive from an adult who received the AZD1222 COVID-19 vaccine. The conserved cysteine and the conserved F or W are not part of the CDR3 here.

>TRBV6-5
ASSYSSGDLYEQY
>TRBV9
ASSPTGGGGYGYT
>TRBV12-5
ASGLAGVNEQF
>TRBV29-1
SVASGVPYGYT
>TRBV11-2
ASSLVGGLSSYEQY
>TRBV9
ASSAERGGSTGELF
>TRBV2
ASSEQAPRNSPLH
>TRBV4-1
ASSRMAGERYEQY
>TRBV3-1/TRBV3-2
ASSLLGVPSYGYT
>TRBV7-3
ASSLGQGTQY
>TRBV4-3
ASSQDVNQPQH
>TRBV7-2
ATTLGRNYGYT
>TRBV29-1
SSTSGQETQY
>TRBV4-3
ASSHTTRVGEQY
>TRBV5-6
ASSLLTAEAF
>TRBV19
ASRDTRVNTEAF
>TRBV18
ASSFPQGGYNEQF
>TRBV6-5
ASSYSGTVNEKLF
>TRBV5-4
ASSETQGAEGYT
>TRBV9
ASSAGLQGISGNTIY
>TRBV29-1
SVTGASNEKLF
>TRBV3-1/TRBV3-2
ASSPGNFYNSPLH
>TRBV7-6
ASSLGRWGSEKLF
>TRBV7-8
ASSSYDRDRGGNQPQH
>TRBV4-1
ASSPRTGNQPQH
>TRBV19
ASSGTGWRGYT
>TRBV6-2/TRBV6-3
ASSSNRRQHNYGYT
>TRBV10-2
ASIGRNTEAF